This TCR beta chain comes out of a study of cytomegalovirus exposure and HLA in healthy donors. General study points: Later, TCR association rates were found to vary by HLA locus, highest for DRB1 and lowest for HLA-C.

Healthy individuals who donated bone marrow served as the donors. Between the trimmed V and J ends, which lost 6 bases and 2 bases, there was a span of 7 bases. The germline CDR1 and CDR2 sequences are SNHLY and FYNNEI. The CDR3 loop spans 13 amino acids. Concerning this clone: What it binds is unknown.

Amplification used 60 Vbeta primers and 13 Jbeta primers. Per the original methods: There were around 77 million unique TCR beta chains by a later count, and approximately 11 million of them were shared. Profiling relied on immunoSEQ multiplex PCR, and the TCRdb table lists in-frame clones only, not all of them. Clone size and the V and J calls come from that table; the DNA yielded D and trimming. The sample includes about 180,000 clones, over 65% seen only once; the top ten take about 1.6%. The TCR sequence derives from a man younger than 30 in good health and CMV-seronegative. The sample consisted of PBMCs. The chain recombines TRBV2 with TRBJ2-2; D is undetermined. This CDR3 is CASRAVNTGELFF. Written as DNA, the CDR3 is TGTGCCAGCAGGGCCGTAAACACCGGGGAGCTGTTTTTT.